Below, one T cell receptor (beta chain) is given with its context. In germline, CDR1 is SGHNT, CDR2 YENEEA. CDR3 size: 13 residues. Between the trimmed V and J ends, which lost 6 bases and 7 bases, there was a span of 13 bases. The source of the sample is a study of blood T cell repertoires in COVID-19. As handled by the study authors: Cell counts per sample came from amplifying reference gene primers. Method: immunoSEQ multiplex PCR; TCRdb's copy keeps in-frame clones and lacks some. Clone size and V and J calls were adopted from that table, with D and trimming inferred from the DNA. The data hold some 50,000 clones, with about 80% observed a single time.

The chain uses TRBV11-3 and TRBJ2-1; D perhaps matches TRBD1 (6 bases). The receptor was derived from a human donor in a cohort sampled during active COVID-19. The sample consisted of peripheral blood. CDR3 in amino acids: CASSPRGRNEQFF. The CDR3 DNA reads as TGTGCCAGCAGTCCCAGGGGTAGGAATGAGCAGTTCTTC.